The 3 T cell receptor beta chains in this list originate from one sample, sequenced in a study of blood T cells in healthy people across ages. The second PCR ran roughly 7 to 11 cycles with a sample-barcoded 5' primer and J-beta primers. Using its own MiXCR run on the 5' RACE reads, TCRdb lists one record per CDR3 protein. The sample includes more than 1.4 million distinct CDR3 sequences, 40% to 50% of them seen just once. Sequencing was done on a sample of blood. These receptors all stem from a woman under 30 in good health.

V is TRBV28 and J is TRBJ1-2; 10 bases match TRBD1. The CDR3 spans 15 residues. Germline V lookup: CDR1 MDHEN, CDR2 SYDVKM. V lost 3 bases, J lost 4 bases, and 5 bases stayed unmatched. CDR3 amino acids: CASSFPRTGGYGYTF. DNA of the CDR3: TGTGCCAGCAGTTTTCCCCGGACAGGGGGCTATGGCTACACCTTC.

The rearrangement joins TRBV6-5 to TRBJ1-2; D gene unclear. Germline V lookup: CDR1 MNHEY, CDR2 SVGAGI. Trimming removed 4 bases at V and 0 bases at J, with 12 bases between. CDR3 length: 15 residues. The CDR3 DNA follows: TGTGCCAGCAGTTCCGGACGGACTGCTAACTATGGCTACACCTTC. This sequence encodes CASSSGRTANYGYTF.

The V call is TRBV2, the J call TRBJ2-3, with a tentative D call TRBD1 (6 bases). The CDR3 has 15 amino acids. V was shortened by 6 bases and J by 3 bases, with 16 bases between the two germline ends. Germline values: CDR1 SNHLY, CDR2 FYNNEI. The CDR3 loop is CASRPGQGLTDTQYF. For the CDR3, the DNA is TGTGCCAGCAGGCCGGGGCAGGGGCTGACAGATACGCAGTATTTT.